The 13 T cell receptor beta chains below were found in one sample sequenced in a study of control samples from healthy donors and cancer patients. Only in-frame clones appear in the TCRdb table, and some are missing; sequencing was by immunoSEQ multiplex PCR. The sample includes about 130,000 clones, more than 70% of them seen just once. The sample consisted of blood. Receptors originate from a man aged 50-60 years in good health.

The chain links TRBV6-5 to TRBJ1-1; the D is unclear. This CDR3 is 14 amino acids long. The germline V gene has CDR1 MNHEY and CDR2 SVGAGI. The CDR3 loop is CVVFDRSGWTEAFF. For the CDR3, the DNA is TGTGTAGTTTTTGACCGGTCGGGTTGGACTGAAGCTTTCTTT.

This clone was detected only a few times. The chain employs TRBV2 and TRBJ1-2; D is unclear. Germline V gene lookup returns CDR1 SNHLY and CDR2 FYNNEI. There are 11 residues in the CDR3. With 3 bases removed from V and 7 bases from J, the gap between germline ends came to 6 bases. This CDR3 reads CASSDLGGYTF. DNA of the CDR3: TGTGCCAGCAGTGATCTAGGTGGCTACACCTTC. Complete variable domain (other parts from reference TRBV2 and TRBJ1-2): EPEVTQTPSHQVTQMGQEVILRCVPISNHLYFYWYRQILGQKVEFLVSFYNNEISEKSEIFDDQFSVERPDGSNFTLKIRSTKLEDSAMYFCASSDLGGYTFGSGTRLTVV.

The J gene is TRBJ2-7, the V gene TRBV23-1; TRBD1 might be the D (5 bases). TRBV23-1 is filed as an ORF, its function uncertain. The CDR3 has 14 residues. Trimming left V 0 bases short and J 7 bases short, with 13 bases between. The CDR3 sequence: CASSQSIRRGEQYF. The CDR3 DNA reads TGCGCCAGCAGTCAATCGATCCGAAGGGGTGAGCAGTACTTC.

The CDR3 sequence is CASSTWTGGSTDTQYF. The CDR3 region has the DNA TGTGCCAGTAGTACATGGACAGGGGGGTCCACAGATACGCAGTATTTT. The V and J genes are TRBV19 and TRBJ2-3; the match to TRBD1 covers 10 bases. This CDR3 region has 16 residues. V was clipped by 4 bases and J by 2 bases; unmatched bases: 6. Germline loops: CDR1 LNHDA, CDR2 SQIVND (reference sequence).

CDR3 loop: CASSQQPGEDRGRGHGYTF. CDR3 nucleotide sequence: TGTGCCAGCAGCCAACAACCCGGAGAGGACAGGGGGCGAGGGCATGGCTACACCTTC. The J gene is TRBJ1-2, the V gene TRBV4-2; 11 bases align to TRBD1. With V trimmed by 2 bases and J by 6 bases, 17 bases remained unmatched. Germline loops: CDR1 LGHNA, CDR2 YNFKEQ. The CDR3 sequence is 19 residues long.

V gene TRBV7-3 combines with J gene TRBJ2-5; D is perhaps TRBD2 (6 bases). CDR1 SGHTA and CDR2 FQGTGA come from the germline V gene. V lost 2 bases and J 4 bases, leaving 11 bases between the germline ends. The CDR3 is 14 amino acids. CDR3 sequence: CASSLDGGRETQYF. The DNA for the CDR3 is TGTGCCAGCAGCTTAGACGGGGGAAGAGAGACCCAGTACTTC.

The rearrangement joins TRBV5-4 to TRBJ1-6, with D maybe TRBD1 (6 bases). Germline V gives CDR1 SGHNT, CDR2 YYREEE (reference sequence). Trimming stripped 4 bases from V and 10 bases from J, with 18 bases between. The CDR3 is made up of 15 amino acids. The DNA of the CDR3 is TGTGCCAGCAGCCCGGTACAGGGCTCCGGATCACCCCTCCACTTT. Encoded protein: CASSPVQGSGSPLHF.

This chain links TRBV7-2 with TRBJ2-1; D possibly corresponds to TRBD2 (5 bases). This CDR3 has 14 amino acids. CDR1 is SGHTA, CDR2 FQGNSA, per germline. V shed 6 bases and J shed 10 bases, with 19 bases lying between them. CDR3 in DNA: TGTGCCAGCAGATCTCCGGGAACCTCCCTAGAGCAGTTCTTC. Its translation: CASRSPGTSLEQFF. The complete variable domain, with remaining parts taken from reference TRBV7-2 and TRBJ2-1, reads GAGVSQSPSNKVTEKGKDVELRCDPISGHTALYWYRQSLGQGLEFLIYFQGNSAPDKSGLPSDRFSAERTGGSVSTLTIQRTQQEDSAVYLCASRSPGTSLEQFFGPGTRLTVL.

The chain employs TRBV2 and TRBJ1-5, with D maybe TRBD1 (5 bases). V was trimmed by 5 bases and J by 5 bases, leaving 13 bases between them. Per germline, CDR1 SNHLY and CDR2 FYNNEI. The CDR3 runs to 14 residues. CDR3 amino acids: CASSLDSPHQPQHF. Written as DNA, the CDR3 is TGTGCCAGCAGTCTCGACAGTCCCCATCAGCCCCAGCATTTT.

The CDR3 region has the DNA TGTGCCAGCAGTTTAGCAGGGGTAGGAGGAAAACCCCTCCACTTT. Translating gives CASSLAGVGGKPLHF. The chain recombines TRBV28 with TRBJ1-6, with a tentative D call TRBD1 (6 bases). Germline CDR1 and CDR2: MDHEN and SYDVKM. V shed 2 bases and J shed 12 bases, with 17 bases lying between them. This CDR3 is built from 15 residues.

This clone was recorded once. The chain couples TRBV7-2 to TRBJ1-2; D remains ambiguous. The CDR3 consists of 16 residues. The germline CDR1 and CDR2 sequences are SGHTA and FQGNSA. V gave up 1 base and J gave up 4 bases, with 16 bases separating them. CDR3 DNA sequence: TGTGCCAGCAGCTTAGAGGTCTCCCAGTTTGTCTATGGCTACACCTTC. Translated: CASSLEVSQFVYGYTF.

The chain has TRBV18 and TRBJ2-1; possibly TRBD2 for D (6 bases). The CDR3 has 11 residues. With 6 bases removed from V and 12 bases from J, the gap between germline ends came to 12 bases. CDR1 and CDR2 from the germline V gene are KGHSH and LQKENI. The CDR3, as DNA: TGTGCCAGCTCTCTCGGGGGAGGGCAGTTCTTC. It specifies CASSLGGGQFF.

This clone came up a few times. V gene TRBV6-1 combines with J gene TRBJ1-6, with TRBD1 as a possible D gene (5 bases). This CDR3 contains 16 residues. Germline V gene sequence: CDR1 MNHNS, CDR2 SASEGT. V lost 2 bases, J lost 4 bases, and 12 bases lay in between. In DNA form, the CDR3 reads TGTGCCAGCAGTGAACAGGGCCACACATATAATTCACCCCTCCACTTT. Protein: CASSEQGHTYNSPLHF.